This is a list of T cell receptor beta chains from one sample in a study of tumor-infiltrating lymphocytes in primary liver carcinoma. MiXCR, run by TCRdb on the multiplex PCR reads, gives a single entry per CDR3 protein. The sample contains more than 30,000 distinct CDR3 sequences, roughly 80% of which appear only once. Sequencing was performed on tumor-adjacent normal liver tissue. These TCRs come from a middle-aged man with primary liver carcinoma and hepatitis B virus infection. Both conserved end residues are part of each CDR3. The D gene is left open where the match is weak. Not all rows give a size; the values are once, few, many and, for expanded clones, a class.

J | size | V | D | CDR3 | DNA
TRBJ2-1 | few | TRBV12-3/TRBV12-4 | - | CASARGDYEQFF | TGTGCCAGTGCCAGGGGAGACTACGAGCAGTTCTTC
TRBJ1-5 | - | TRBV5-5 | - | CTGSSGGAGQPQHF | TGTACCGGCAGCAGCGGGGGGGCAGGTCAGCCCCAGCATTTT
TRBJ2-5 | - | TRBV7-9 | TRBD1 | CASNTWTGPETQYF | TGTGCCAGTAACACTTGGACAGGGCCAGAGACCCAGTACTTC
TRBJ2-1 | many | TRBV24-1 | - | CATSDGIEQFF | TGTGCCACCAGTGATGGTATTGAGCAGTTCTTC
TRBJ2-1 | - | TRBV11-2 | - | CANSTPEQGFKEQFF | TGTGCCAACAGCACTCCGGAACAGGGTTTCAAAGAGCAGTTCTTC
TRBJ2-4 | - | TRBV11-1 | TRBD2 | CASSFPETSGTKTIQYF | TGCGCCAGCAGCTTTCCCGAGACTAGCGGGACCAAAACCATTCAGTACTTC
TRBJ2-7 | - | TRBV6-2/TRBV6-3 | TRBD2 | CASSCGGRTSGIYEQYF | TGTGCCAGTAGTTGCGGTGGGAGGACTAGCGGGATCTACGAGCAGTACTTC
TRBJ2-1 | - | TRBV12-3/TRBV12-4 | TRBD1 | CACRPGQIYDEQFF | TGTGCCTGCAGGCCGGGACAGATCTACGATGAGCAGTTCTTC
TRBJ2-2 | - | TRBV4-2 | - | CANSQGRDGAGELFF | TGTGCCAACAGTCAAGGGCGAGACGGCGCCGGGGAGCTGTTTTTT
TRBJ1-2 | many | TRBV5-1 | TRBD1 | CASSPRDSNYGYTF | TGCGCCAGCAGCCCCCGGGACAGTAACTATGGCTACACCTTC
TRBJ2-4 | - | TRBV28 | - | CASSSPRSGRTKNIQYF | TGTGCCAGCAGCTCCCCTCGCAGCGGTAGGACCAAAAACATTCAGTACTTC
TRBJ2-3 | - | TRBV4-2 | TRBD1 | CASSQEATGMTDTLYF | TGTGCCAGCAGCCAAGAGGCGACAGGGATGACAGATACGCTGTATTTT
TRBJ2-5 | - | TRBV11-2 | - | CASILRLEGDSSETRYF | TGTGCCAGCATCTTAAGACTAGAGGGTGACTCGAGCGAGACCCGGTACTTC
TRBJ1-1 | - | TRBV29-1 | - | CSGRVGVTEAFF | TGCAGCGGCAGAGTAGGGGTTACTGAGGCTTTCTTT
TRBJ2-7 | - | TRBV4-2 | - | CASRQDRLHQPGYEQYF | TGTGCCAGCAGACAAGATCGGCTCCACCAGCCGGGCTACGAGCAGTACTTC
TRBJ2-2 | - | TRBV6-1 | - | CASSGSDTGELFF | TGTGCCAGCAGTGGATCTGACACCGGGGAGCTGTTTTTT
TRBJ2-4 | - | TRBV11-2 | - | CASTTSVVAKNIRYF | TGTGCCAGCACCACCTCGGTGGTAGCCAAAAACATCCGGTACTTC
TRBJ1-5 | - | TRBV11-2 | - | CASSLAEVTGSNQPHHF | TGTGCCAGCAGCTTAGCAGAGGTAACAGGGAGCAATCAGCCCCATCATTTT
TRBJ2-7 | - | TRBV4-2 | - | CASGQEHGNSHEQYF | TGTGCCAGCGGCCAAGAGCACGGGAATAGCCACGAGCAGTACTTC
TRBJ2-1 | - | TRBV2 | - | CASPGGGSYNEWFF | TGTGCTTCACCGGGGGGCGGGTCCTACAATGAGTGGTTCTTC
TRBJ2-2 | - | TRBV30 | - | CAWSTGDFAGELFF | TGTGCCTGGAGTACAGGTGATTTCGCCGGTGAGCTGTTTTTT
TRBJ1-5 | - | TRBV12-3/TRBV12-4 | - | CASSSPGYVSNQPQRF | TGTGCTAGCAGTTCTCCGGGATACGTTAGCAATCAGCCCCAGCGTTTT